This T cell receptor beta chain emerged from a study of T cell responses to AZD1222 COVID-19 vaccine. The ends were cut back, 3 bases at V and 2 bases at J, with 13 bases in the middle. The CDR3 totals 15 residues. Germline CDR1 and CDR2: LGHDT and YNNKEL (reference sequence). As to this clone: The antigen remains unidentified.

Repertoires were generated with immunoSEQ multiplex PCR, while TCRdb's copy carries only in-frame clones and drops some. The sample carries 200,000 or so clones, approximately 93% recorded once. General observations from the study: Unmutated variant regions reportedly attract nearly half of all spike-specific TCRs. With dominance at 160-218 and 743-854, vaccine-associated CD4 TCRs spanned spike.

The sequences come from peripheral blood, collected 28 days after the second AZD1222 dose. The rearrangement joins TRBV3-1 (or the pseudogene TRBV3-2) to TRBJ2-5; maybe TRBD1 (6 bases). This receptor was identified in an adult who received the AZD1222 COVID-19 vaccine. Written as DNA, the CDR3 is TGTGCCAGCAGCCACACACCGGGACAACAAGAGACCCAGTACTTC. Amino acid sequence: CASSHTPGQQETQYF.